Listed below are T cell receptor beta chains from one sample, sequenced in a study of T-cell reconstitution after alpha-beta-depleted transplantation in children. MiXCR, run by TCRdb on the PCR reads, gives a single entry per CDR3 protein. The sample has approximately 240,000 distinct CDR3 sequences, approximately 9.9% seen once; the top ten hold approximately 4.7%. The sequencing used PBMCs from the stem cell graft donor, collected from the stem cell graft. These receptors all come from a human donor who donated a stem cell graft to a child with SCID. Each CDR3 is given with its conserved first and last residue. Each record gives: V gene, D gene, clone size, J gene, CDR3 protein, CDR3 DNA. A D gene is named only where the DNA matches it firmly. Only some rows state a clone size, as once, few, many or a class for expanded clones.

>TRBV5-1|-|many|TRBJ1-1
CASSGLAASGEAFF
TGCGCCAGCAGCGGGTTAGCGGCATCGGGTGAAGCTTTCTTT
>TRBV7-6|-|-|TRBJ2-5
CASSLAGHEGFQETQYF
TGTGCCAGCAGCTTAGCCGGACACGAGGGTTTCCAAGAGACCCAGTACTTC
>TRBV7-2|TRBD1|many|TRBJ2-1
CASSPLQGSEQFF
TGTGCCAGCAGCCCTTTACAGGGGTCTGAGCAGTTCTTC
>TRBV25-1|-|many|TRBJ1-1
CASSEVWNTEAFF
TGTGCCAGCAGTGAAGTGTGGAACACTGAAGCTTTCTTT
>TRBV5-1|TRBD2|many|TRBJ2-1
CASSFLAGWDNEQFF
TGCGCCAGCAGCTTTCTAGCGGGGTGGGACAATGAGCAGTTCTTC
>TRBV28|-|-|TRBJ1-5
CASVTQFNQPQHF
TGTGCCAGCGTGACACAATTCAATCAGCCCCAGCATTTT
>TRBV5-6|-|few|TRBJ1-1
CASSLVDGAEAFF
TGTGCCAGCAGCTTGGTTGATGGGGCAGAAGCTTTCTTT
>TRBV7-8|-|many|TRBJ2-3
CASSLSDRILQYF
TGTGCCAGCAGCTTAAGTGACAGGATACTGCAGTATTTT
>TRBV7-3|-|many|TRBJ2-1
CASSLTRVAEQFF
TGTGCCAGCAGCTTAACCAGGGTCGCTGAGCAGTTCTTC
>TRBV7-7|TRBD2|many|TRBJ2-5
CASAAGASGAQETQYF
TGTGCCAGCGCTGCCGGGGCTAGCGGGGCACAAGAGACCCAGTACTTC
>TRBV29-1|TRBD1|many|TRBJ1-1
CSVTGGGYTEAFF
TGCAGCGTGACAGGAGGGGGCTACACTGAAGCTTTCTTT
>TRBV6-5|TRBD2|-|TRBJ2-2
CASSYSPLAASTGELFF
TGTGCCAGCAGTTACTCCCCACTAGCGGCGAGCACCGGGGAGCTGTTTTTT
>TRBV5-1|-|many|TRBJ2-3
CASSLEMFTQYF
TGCGCCAGCAGCTTGGAGATGTTTACGCAGTATTTT
>TRBV7-8|-|few|TRBJ2-3
CASSLAGYTSTDTQYF
TGTGCCAGCAGCTTAGCGGGTTACACTAGCACAGATACGCAGTATTTT
>TRBV28|-|many|TRBJ1-1
CASGRVMNTEAFF
TGTGCCAGCGGGCGGGTAATGAACACTGAAGCTTTCTTT
>TRBV5-1|TRBD2|many|TRBJ2-5
CASSLTGTSEETQYF
TGCGCCAGCAGCCTTACCGGGACTAGCGAAGAGACCCAGTACTTC
>TRBV6-5|-|many|TRBJ1-1
CASSYSRRSTEAFF
TGTGCCAGCAGTTACTCTCGCCGGTCTACTGAAGCTTTCTTT
>TRBV19|-|few|TRBJ1-2
CASSSPYRGDGYTF
TGTGCCAGTAGTAGCCCCTATCGGGGAGACGGCTACACCTTC
>TRBV5-5|-|-|TRBJ2-3
CASSKWTRVNTQYF
TGTGCCAGCAGCAAATGGACTCGAGTGAATACGCAGTATTTT
>TRBV5-1|-|many|TRBJ2-7
CASSLAAEIPEQYF
TGCGCCAGCAGCTTGGCGGCGGAGATTCCGGAGCAGTACTTC
>TRBV20-1|-|many|TRBJ2-7
CSARREGSYEQYF
TGCAGTGCCCGGCGTGAGGGCTCCTACGAGCAGTACTTC
>TRBV4-1|-|many|TRBJ1-1
CASSQDRGFEAFF
TGCGCCAGCAGCCAAGATCGGGGTTTTGAAGCTTTCTTT
>TRBV12-3/TRBV12-4|TRBD2|many|TRBJ2-5
CASSLGRGSLMAQYF
TGTGCCAGCAGTTTAGGGCGGGGGAGTCTAATGGCCCAGTACTTC
>TRBV12-3/TRBV12-4|TRBD1|many|TRBJ1-1
CASSFGQGARAEAFF
TGTGCCAGCAGCTTCGGACAGGGGGCTAGGGCTGAAGCTTTCTTT
>TRBV9|-|many|TRBJ2-1
CASSARRGPSSYNEQFF
TGTGCCAGCAGCGCTAGGCGGGGGCCTAGCTCCTACAATGAGCAGTTCTTC
>TRBV5-1|TRBD1|many|TRBJ2-6
CASSKLLPGQAGSGANVLTF
TGCGCCAGCAGCAAGCTATTACCGGGACAGGCGGGTTCTGGGGCCAACGTCCTGACTTTC
>TRBV7-9|TRBD1|few|TRBJ1-4
CASSLGQGDEKLFF
TGTGCCAGCAGCTTAGGACAGGGAGATGAAAAACTGTTTTTT
>TRBV5-1|-|few|TRBJ1-6
CASSLGNRQASYNSPLHF
TGCGCCAGCAGCTTGGGTAATCGTCAGGCCTCCTATAATTCACCCCTCCACTTT
>TRBV20-1|-|-|TRBJ2-7
CSARDNGRISYEQYF
TGCAGTGCTAGAGATAACGGCAGGATCTCCTACGAGCAGTACTTC
>TRBV3-1|-|-|TRBJ1-1
CASRRRDVKNTEAFF
TGTGCCAGCAGAAGGAGGGATGTTAAGAACACTGAAGCTTTCTTT
>TRBV5-1|TRBD1|many|TRBJ1-5
CASSPGTGGTSNQPQHF
TGCGCCAGCAGCCCTGGGACAGGGGGGACCAGCAATCAGCCCCAGCATTTT
>TRBV5-1|-|many|TRBJ1-5
CASSLGGVSQPQHF
TGCGCCAGCAGCTTGGGAGGGGTAAGTCAGCCCCAGCATTTT
>TRBV5-1|TRBD1|many|TRBJ1-1
CASSEGQGAGTEAFF
TGCGCCAGCAGCGAGGGACAGGGTGCGGGCACTGAAGCTTTCTTT
>TRBV5-1|-|many|TRBJ1-2
CASSLSGGYGYTF
TGCGCCAGCAGTTTGAGCGGGGGATATGGCTACACCTTC
>TRBV5-1|TRBD1|many|TRBJ2-7
CASSPRLRRTGTRSEYEQYF
TGCGCCAGCAGCCCTCGGCTTCGTAGGACAGGGACTCGAAGTGAGTACGAGCAGTACTTC
>TRBV9|TRBD2|-|TRBJ2-3
CASSGGPSDTQYF
TGTGCCAGCTCGGGGGGGCCGTCAGATACGCAGTATTTT
>TRBV5-6|TRBD2|many|TRBJ2-5
CASSLASGIQETQYF
TGTGCCAGCAGCTTGGCTAGCGGCATCCAAGAGACCCAGTACTTC
>TRBV29-1|TRBD1|few|TRBJ2-5
CSGRQGQETQYF
TGCAGCGGGCGACAGGGGCAAGAGACCCAGTACTTC
>TRBV20-1|-|many|TRBJ2-3
CSARLAGLTDTQYF
TGCAGTGCTAGACTCGCGGGCCTCACAGATACGCAGTATTTT
>TRBV20-1|TRBD1|many|TRBJ1-2
CSARDVTGQSSYGYTF
TGCAGTGCTAGAGATGTCACGGGACAGAGTTCTTATGGCTACACCTTC
>TRBV24-1|-|many|TRBJ1-3
CATSDQNTIYF
TGTGCCACCAGTGACCAAAACACCATATATTTT
>TRBV18|TRBD1|-|TRBJ2-1
CASSPGTGGGEQFF
TGTGCCAGCTCACCGGGGACAGGGGGCGGTGAGCAGTTCTTC
>TRBV24-1|-|many|TRBJ1-1
CATSGMAGQAFF
TGTGCCACCAGTGGGATGGCAGGACAAGCTTTCTTT
>TRBV7-2|TRBD1|many|TRBJ1-2
CASSPGQGARNGYTF
TGTGCCAGCAGCCCTGGACAGGGGGCACGGAATGGCTACACCTTC
>TRBV20-1|-|-|TRBJ2-1
CSATMGGAYNEHFF
TGCAGTGCGACCATGGGCGGGGCCTACAATGAGCATTTCTTC
>TRBV9|-|many|TRBJ2-2
CASSVDPTGELFF
TGTGCCAGCAGCGTAGACCCGACGGGGGAGCTGTTTTTT
>TRBV5-1|-|-|TRBJ2-2
CASTGGDRYTGELFF
TGCGCCAGCACCGGAGGGGACAGATACACCGGGGAGCTGTTTTTT
>TRBV5-1|-|-|TRBJ1-4
CASSLGDITNEKLFF
TGCGCCAGCAGCTTGGGAGACATAACTAATGAAAAACTGTTTTTT
>TRBV15|-|many|TRBJ2-2
CATSRDRNPWELFF
TGTGCCACCAGCAGAGATCGAAATCCCTGGGAGCTGTTTTTT
>TRBV7-9|-|many|TRBJ2-6
CASDSSGANVLTF
TGTGCCAGCGATAGCTCTGGGGCCAACGTCCTGACTTTC
>TRBV12-3/TRBV12-4|-|many|TRBJ1-1
CASSPQMNTEAFF
TGTGCCAGCAGTCCCCAGATGAACACTGAAGCTTTCTTT
>TRBV27|TRBD1|many|TRBJ1-1
CASNIRATGGHTEAFF
TGTGCCAGCAATATCAGGGCCACAGGGGGACACACTGAAGCTTTCTTT
>TRBV7-9|TRBD1|many|TRBJ2-1
CASSSYHRTGSYNEQFF
TGTGCCAGCAGCTCCTACCACAGGACAGGGTCCTACAATGAGCAGTTCTTC
>TRBV30|-|many|TRBJ2-1
CAWGRDYNEQFF
TGTGCCTGGGGCCGGGACTACAATGAGCAGTTCTTC